This paragraph reports one T cell receptor (beta chain). Its antigen specificity is not known. Base qualities are not provided; no much larger clone lies one nucleotide away. The sample belongs to a study of T cell changes during pregnancy in multiple sclerosis (dated by TCRdb to about 2019). About the full investigation: Changes in the T cell repertoire over the course of pregnancy were examined in this study in women with multiple sclerosis.

The CDR3 holds 14 amino acids from the cysteine to the phenylalanine. Kept here is only the CDR3 DNA, which spans 42 bases and is read in frame from base 1. V loses 8 bases, J loses 5 bases, and the germline ends lie 15 bases apart. Reading the germline V gene (reference sequence) gives CDR1 LNHDA and CDR2 SQIVND. The library was built by means of the immunoSEQ multiplex PCR assay. TCRdb holds this immuneACCESS table with in-frame rearrangements only. Some clones are missing; in checked studies, unresolved V genes explain under half, and the rest has no known cause. The sample table records tens of thousands of clones; 90% of these occur just once. The ten largest clones take up more than 8% of the sample.

The TCR originated in a female donor in good health, enrolled as a control in a pregnancy study. This chain is built from TRBV19 and TRBJ2-2, with TRBD2 perhaps the D gene, on 6 matching bases. Sequencing was performed on peripheral blood, taken after pregnancy. The nucleotides are TGTGCCAGTTCCCCTCCTGGAGGGACCGGGGAGCTGTTTTTT. Its amino acids are CASSPPGGTGELFF.